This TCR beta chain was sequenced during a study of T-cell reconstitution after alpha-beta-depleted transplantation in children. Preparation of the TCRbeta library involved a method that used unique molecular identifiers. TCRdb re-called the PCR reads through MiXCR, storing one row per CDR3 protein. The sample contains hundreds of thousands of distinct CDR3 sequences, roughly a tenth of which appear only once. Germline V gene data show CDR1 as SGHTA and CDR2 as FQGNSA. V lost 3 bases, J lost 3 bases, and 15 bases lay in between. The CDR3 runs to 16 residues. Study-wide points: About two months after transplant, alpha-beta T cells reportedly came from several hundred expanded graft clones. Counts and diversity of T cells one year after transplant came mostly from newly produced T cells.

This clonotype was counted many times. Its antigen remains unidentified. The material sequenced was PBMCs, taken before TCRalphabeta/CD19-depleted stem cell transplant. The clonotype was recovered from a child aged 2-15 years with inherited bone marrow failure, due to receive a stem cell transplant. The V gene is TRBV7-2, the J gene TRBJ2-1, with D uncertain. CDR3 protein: CASSLPPSHYYNEQFF. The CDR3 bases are TGTGCCAGCAGCTTGCCCCCCAGCCACTACTACAATGAGCAGTTCTTC. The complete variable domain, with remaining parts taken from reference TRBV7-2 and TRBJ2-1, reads GAGVSQSPSNKVTEKGKDVELRCDPISGHTALYWYRQSLGQGLEFLIYFQGNSAPDKSGLPSDRFSAERTGGSVSTLTIQRTQQEDSAVYLCASSLPPSHYYNEQFFGPGTRLTVL.